Below, 5 T cell receptor beta chains from the same sample are listed, as sequenced in a study of T cell repertoires in cytomegalovirus infection. No cognate antigen is known for these TCRs. MiXCR, applied by TCRdb to the reads, yields one record per CDR3 protein. There are around 47,000 distinct CDR3 sequences in the sample; around 20% occur only once, and 80% lies in the top ten. The specimen was CD8+ T cells from cultured PBMCs, collected from culture after CMV antigen stimulation. The source is a human donor in good health (CMV status not recorded). Some clones in this sample may be carry-over from other donors' samples.

V is TRBV10-3 and J is TRBJ2-3, with TRBD1 identical over 10 bases. In germline, CDR1 is ENHRY, CDR2 SYGVKD. V shed 6 bases and J 2 bases; nucleotides not matched to a gene: 5. The length of the CDR3 is 15 residues. The CDR3 spells CAISGTGEATDTQYF. The CDR3 DNA reads as TGTGCCATCAGCGGGACAGGGGAGGCCACAGATACGCAGTATTTT.

This clonotype was seen repeatedly, ten times or more. CDR3 in amino acids: CASSLGGGGHEQYF. The CDR3 bases are TGTGCCAGCAGCTTAGGAGGAGGGGGCCACGAGCAGTACTTC. The rearrangement links TRBV7-8 to TRBJ2-7, with D tentatively TRBD1 (7 bases). The CDR3 length is 14 residues. Looked up from germline, CDR1 is SGHVS and CDR2 is FQNEAQ. Trimming removed 1 base at V and 5 bases at J, with 12 bases between.

The V call is TRBV7-2, the J call TRBJ2-7; D perhaps matches TRBD2 (5 bases). The CDR3 length is 13 residues. The ends were cut back, 5 bases at V and 5 bases at J, with 13 bases in the middle. The germline V gene has CDR1 SGHTA and CDR2 FQGNSA. CDR3 region: CASSRRPGNEQYF. The CDR3 DNA sequence: TGTGCCAGCAGCCGACGGCCCGGGAACGAGCAGTACTTC.

Points on this clonotype: A much larger clone is a single base away; this may be a read error. J is TRBJ1-1 and V is TRBV7-2, with TRBD1 as a possible D gene (5 bases). The CDR3 runs to 13 residues. The germline V and J ends were trimmed by 10 bases and 1 base, with 13 bases remaining between them. Germline V gives CDR1 SGHTA, CDR2 FQGNSA. CDR3: CANSDGANTEAFF. The CDR3 bases are TGTGCCAACAGTGACGGGGCGAACACTGAAGCTTTCTTT.

V usage is TRBV13 and J usage is TRBJ2-3; 12 bases align to TRBD2. Germline V gene data show CDR1 as PRHDT and CDR2 as FYEKMQ (reference sequence). The CDR3 is 16 amino acids. V gave up 4 bases and J gave up 5 bases; unmatched junction bases: 7. This chain's CDR3 is CASSSASGGAVDTQYF. CDR3 nucleotides: TGTGCCAGCAGCTCTGCTAGCGGGGGGGCGGTAGATACGCAGTATTTT.